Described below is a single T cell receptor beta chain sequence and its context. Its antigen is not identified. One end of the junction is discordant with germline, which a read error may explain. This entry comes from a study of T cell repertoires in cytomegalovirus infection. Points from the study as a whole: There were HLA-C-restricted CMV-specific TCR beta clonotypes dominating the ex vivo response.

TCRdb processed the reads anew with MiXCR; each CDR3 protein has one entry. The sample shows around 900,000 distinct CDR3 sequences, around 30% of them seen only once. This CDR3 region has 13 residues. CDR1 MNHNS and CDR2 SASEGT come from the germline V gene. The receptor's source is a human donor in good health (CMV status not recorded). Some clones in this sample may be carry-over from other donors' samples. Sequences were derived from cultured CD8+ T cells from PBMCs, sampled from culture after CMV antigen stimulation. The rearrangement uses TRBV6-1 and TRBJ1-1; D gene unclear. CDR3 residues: CVSLRAGDTEAFF. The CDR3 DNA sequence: TGTGTCAGCTTAAGGGCGGGTGACACTGAAGCTTTCTTT.